This TCR beta chain was documented in a study of T cells in Graves' hyperthyroidism and ophthalmopathy (dated by TCRdb to about 2019). Regarding the research as a whole: Peripheral blood was collected at initial diagnosis, before any treatment. A discovery cohort of around 100 patients, roughly 45 with Graves' ophthalmopathy and 55 to 60 with stable Graves' hyperthyroidism, was used to find distinguishing TCR V-J signatures. Whether ophthalmopathy could be predicted prospectively was tested in an independent validation cohort made up of about 18 hyperthyroidism patients plus 17 patients who later progressed to ophthalmopathy. The roughly 100 discovery patients were randomly divided into training and test sets at a 7:3 ratio. Thyroid tissue and blood T-cell repertoires from roughly six Graves' hyperthyroidism patients were also compared in the study. After sampling, hyperthyroidism patients received methimazole starting at 30 mg daily, and ophthalmopathy patients received high-dose intravenous methylprednisolone. TCR Vbeta CDR3 sequencing of 140 or so peripheral blood samples (about 45 ophthalmopathy, about 74 hyperthyroidism and some 17 progressor patients) is reported in the paper. The paper's findings and limits, for the study overall: In cross-validation, a model built on a 13 V-J signature told ophthalmopathy apart from stable hyperthyroidism with approximately 90% sensitivity and 81% to 82% specificity, and in testing the same model reached 80%/75%. In validation, the model predicted progression to ophthalmopathy with approximately 71% sensitivity and over 72% specificity, a median of about 6 months before onset. Blood samples also contained most of the expanded thyroid clonotypes (frequency above 0.001), which suggests that blood repertoires may reflect thyroid immune responses. No statistical method was used to set the sample size in advance, and investigators knew the group allocation.

Moderately to severely active disease, a Clinical Activity Score of at least 3, a NOSPECS grade of at least 4, and a duration under 3 months were present in ophthalmopathy patients. Any patient with an uncontrolled infection, another autoimmune disease, pregnancy or lactation was excluded. Clinical symptoms, serum thyroxine and TRAb, thyroid ultrasound, and orbital computed tomography formed the basis for the diagnoses. PBMCs were separated from 8 to 10 ml of fresh peripheral blood using Ficoll-Paque density gradient centrifugation. Total RNA was extracted using Trizol reagent, and RNA quality was assessed on an Agilent 2100 Bioanalyzer. This clonotype occurred many times. Its target antigen remains unknown. One base away there is no much larger clone; base qualities are not given. The TCR beta CDR3 regions were amplified from the RNA transcripts. The TCR CDR3 was subjected to a first round of RT-PCR using the HTBI primer set and the Qiagen OneStep RT-PCR kit. Libraries were constructed in a second round of multiplex PCR, after which size selection and purification were performed. Libraries were sequenced paired-end with 100 bp reads on an Illumina HiSeq2000. The study's processing was this. SOAPnuke was used to process the raw data, removing reads that contained adapters or uncalled bases, had a mean Phred below 15, or lacked an exact match to the constant primer or identifier. COPE v1.2.5 was used to merge the high-quality paired reads, and each unique nucleotide sequence was defined as a clonotype. MiTCR v1.1 was used to align the clonotypes against IMGT TRBV, TRBD and TRBJ reference segments. Only V-J combinations with frequency above 0.0001, covering about 99% of repertoires, were analysed. A TCS score was defined as the ratio between F50 (clonal expansion) and ExV (chaos), using BLOSUM62-based TCRdist between CDR3 peptides within each V-J. Welch's t-statistics and random forest reduced some 510 V-J features to around 14, which were used in a naive Bayes classifier (R e1071). The public reads were reprocessed in TCRdb via fastp at Q25 and MiXCR, keeping in-frame beta chains. Duplicate CDR3 protein sequences are folded into a single record with the most common DNA and genes. TCRdb's processing, not the authors' own work, is the source of the V and J calls. The sample table lists hundreds of thousands of distinct CDR3 sequences, 14% to 15% of them with a count of one. The top ten clones comprise over 10% of the sample.

The CDR3 runs 15 amino acids, cysteine and phenylalanine included. The only DNA kept is the CDR3, 45 bases in frame from the first base. Trimming takes 3 bases off V and 5 bases off J; junction bases not matched to a gene: 0. The germline V gene encodes CDR1 KGHDR and CDR2 SFDVKD. This receptor was taken from a man aged 18-30 years with Graves' ophthalmopathy. The specimen was blood. The rearranged segments are TRBV24-1 and TRBJ2-5, with 15 central nucleotides matching TRBD2. The DNA sequence reads TGTGCCACCAGTGATGGGACTAGCGGGAGGGAGACCCAGTACTTC. This is translated as CATSDGTSGRETQYF.